This note documents a single T cell receptor (beta chain) sequence. Its target is unknown. Cultured CD4+ T cell DNA was sequenced using the Oncomine TCR Beta short-read assay. Using the QIAamp micro DNA kit, genomic DNA was extracted from the CD4+ T cells that had been cultured. TCRdb fed the PCR reads into MiXCR, producing one record per CDR3 protein. This table holds about 11,000 distinct CDR3 sequences, approximately 73% found once. Stated treatment: approximately nine-day PBMC culture with coronavirus spike peptide pools or control peptides (ViraFEST assay). Every well contained some 2 million PBMCs, which were grown with around 10 IU/ml IL-2 and approximately 9.4 ug/ml peptide pools. The data were taken from a study of vaccination and CD4 T cells after COVID-19. About the research overall: Overlapping peptides covering the spike proteins of SARS-CoV-2, HCoV-NL63, HCoV-OC43 and HCoV-229E were added to stimulate cells.

Germline V gene lookup returns CDR1 MNHEY and CDR2 SVGEGT. The CDR3 is made up of 15 amino acids. The J segment lost 2 bases and the V segment lost 5 bases, leaving 6 bases of the junction unmatched. Study outcomes and limitations: SARS-CoV-2-reactive clonotypes showed a nonsignificant median rise from about 20 to 38.

Sequenced: CD4+ T cells from blood, cultured in vitro. The clonotype was recovered from a human donor who had recovered from COVID-19. The chain couples TRBV6-2 or TRBV6-3 to TRBJ2-5, with 9 bases aligning to TRBD2. CDR3 DNA: TGTGCCAGCAGTCGCCTAGCGGGAACGCAAGAGACCCAGTACTTC. It codes for CASSRLAGTQETQYF.